The 20 T cell receptor beta chains below come from one sample, sequenced in a study of siplizumab effects on memory and regulatory T cells. Method: immunoSEQ multiplex PCR; TCRdb's copy keeps in-frame clones and lacks some. The sample carries more than 85,000 clones, 85% to 90% recorded once. Material: CD4+ T cells sorted from blood. The source of these receptors is a human donor in good health.

The chain's CDR3 is CASSVGTKRTDTQYF. CDR3 nucleotide sequence: TGTGCCAGCAGCGTGGGGACTAAACGCACAGATACGCAGTATTTT. The chain links TRBV9 to TRBJ2-3; 7 bases match TRBD2. This CDR3 contains 15 residues. From germline, CDR1 is SGDLS and CDR2 YYNGEE. The J segment lost 1 base and the V segment lost 2 bases, leaving 4 bases of the junction unmatched.

The chain joins TRBV7-6 to TRBJ1-3; no reliable D call. The CDR3 spans 12 residues. Deletions cut 5 bases from V and 0 bases from J, with 2 bases between. Germline values: CDR1 SGHVS, CDR2 FNYEAQ. CDR3 DNA: TGTGCCAGCAGCCTCTCTGGAAACACCATATATTTT. Amino acid sequence: CASSLSGNTIYF.

This chain joins TRBV6-5 and TRBJ2-7; 11 bases are a match to TRBD1. This CDR3 region has 15 residues. V was clipped by 4 bases and J by 0 bases; unmatched bases: 2. CDR1 is MNHEY, CDR2 SVGAGI, per germline. The CDR3: CASSSGTGGSYEQYF. For the CDR3, the DNA is TGTGCCAGCAGTTCCGGGACAGGGGGCTCCTACGAGCAGTACTTC.

Regarding this clone: The junction departs from germline at one end; a sequencing error may be responsible. CDR3 amino acids: CASSLDGSAGNTIYF. In DNA, the CDR3 is TGCGCCAGCAGTTTGGACGGATCGGCAGGAAACACCATATATTTT. The chain carries TRBV5-1 and TRBJ1-3; D is uncertain. Germline CDR1 SGHRS, CDR2 YFSETQ. This CDR3 spans 15 amino acids. The full variable domain, rest sourced from reference TRBV5-1 and TRBJ1-3, is KAGVTQTPRYLIKTRGQQVTLSCSPISGHRSVSWYQQTPGQGLQFLFEYFSETQRNKGNFPGRFSGRQFSNSRSEMNVSTLELGDSALYLCASSLDGSAGNTIYFGEGSWLTVV.

The rearrangement links TRBV30 to TRBJ2-3; TRBD2 aligns across 11 bases. Trimming took 3 bases from V and 9 from J; bases not matched to a gene: 5. The CDR3 length is 13 residues. CDR1 and CDR2 (germline): GTSNPN, SVGIG (reference sequence). As DNA, the CDR3 is TGTGCCTGGAGACTAGCGGGAGTCGGGACGCAGTATTTT. Its protein is CAWRLAGVGTQYF.

The gene calls are TRBV25-1 and TRBJ1-1, with 7 bases that match TRBD1. The CDR3 spans 16 residues. Trimming cost V 3 bases and J 8 bases; bases outside gene matches: 15. Germline CDR1 and CDR2: MGHDK and SYGVNS. DNA for the CDR3: TGTGCCAGCAGTGATATGGGTACAGGGGTTGGAGAGGAAGCTTTCTTT. Residues: CASSDMGTGVGEEAFF.

This clone was observed a single time. The chain is built from TRBV18 and TRBJ2-2; no definite D call. This CDR3 comprises 17 residues. The V end was cut by 6 bases, the J end by 1 base, with 18 bases between. Germline V gene data show CDR1 as KGHSH and CDR2 as LQKENI. DNA of the CDR3: TGTGCCAGCTCGCTCAGCTCTGGGGTGGTGAACACCGGGGAGCTGTTTTTT. Translating it yields CASSLSSGVVNTGELFF. The full variable domain, completed using reference TRBV18 and TRBJ2-2, is NAGVMQNPRHLVRRRGQEARLRCSPMKGHSHVYWYRQLPEEGLKFMVYLQKENIIDESGMPKERFSAEFPKEGPSILRIQQVVRGDSAAYFCASSLSSGVVNTGELFFGEGSRLTVL.

The rearrangement uses TRBV7-9 and TRBJ1-2; perhaps TRBD1 as D (6 bases). Looked up from germline, CDR1 is SEHNR and CDR2 is FQNEAQ (reference sequence). The V end was cut by 2 bases, the J end by 4 bases, with 11 bases between. The CDR3 loop spans 14 amino acids. CDR3 nucleotide sequence: TGTGCCAGCAGCTTAAGCCAGGGGCGCTATGGCTACACCTTC. As protein: CASSLSQGRYGYTF.

The rearrangement links TRBV7-3 to TRBJ2-1; D is tentatively TRBD1 or TRBD2 (6 bases each). Germline V lookup: CDR1 SGHTA, CDR2 FQGTGA. The CDR3 is 11 amino acids. The germline V and J ends were trimmed by 6 bases and 10 bases, with 10 bases remaining between them. Here the CDR3 DNA reads TGTGCCAGCAGTGGCGGGACAGAGCAGTTCTTC. Amino acid sequence: CASSGGTEQFF. Filled out from reference TRBV7-3 and TRBJ2-1, the complete variable domain reads GAGVSQTPSNKVTEKGKYVELRCDPISGHTALYWYRQSLGQGPEFLIYFQGTGAADDSGLPNDRFFAVRPEGSVSTLKIQRTERGDSAVYLCASSGGTEQFFGPGTRLTVL.

CDR3 sequence reads: CASSDIAKNIQYF. CDR3 nucleotide sequence: TGCGCCAGCAGTGACATAGCCAAAAACATTCAGTACTTC. The chain joins TRBV10-2 to TRBJ2-4, with D unclear. Germline values: CDR1 WSHSY, CDR2 SAAADI. The CDR3 contains 13 residues. V was cut by 3 bases and J by 0 bases, with 3 bases left in between.

As DNA, the CDR3 is TGTGCCAGCAGTTACATAATCCAAGAGACCCAGTACTTC. Translated, it gives CASSYIIQETQYF. This chain joins TRBV6-5 and TRBJ2-5; D is unresolved. CDR1 MNHEY and CDR2 SVGAGI come from the germline V gene. The CDR3 sequence is 13 residues long. The V end was cut by 2 bases, the J end by 1 base, with 5 bases between.

The rearrangement uses TRBV19 and TRBJ1-1, with D unclear. The V end was cut by 6 bases, the J end by 4 bases, with 15 bases between. Germline assignment: CDR1 LNHDA and CDR2 SQIVND (reference sequence). The CDR3 is 14 residues long. The CDR3 reads CASSLVRDSTEAFF. CDR3 nucleotides: TGTGCCAGTAGCCTCGTCCGGGATAGCACTGAAGCTTTCTTT.

In nucleotides, the CDR3 is TGTGCCAGTAGTATCCCCACTAGAAGTGAGCAGTTCTTC. Translating it yields CASSIPTRSEQFF. The chain uses TRBV19 and TRBJ2-1; the D gene is possibly TRBD2 (5 bases). The CDR3 has 13 residues. The V and J ends lost 3 bases and 9 bases respectively, with 12 bases between them. Per the germline V gene, CDR1 is LNHDA and CDR2 is SQIVND (reference sequence). Full variable domain (outside the CDR3, taken from reference TRBV19 and TRBJ2-1): DGGITQSPKYLFRKEGQNVTLSCEQNLNHDAMYWYRQDPGQGLRLIYYSQIVNDFQKGDIAEGYSVSREKKESFPLTVTSAQKNPTAFYLCASSIPTRSEQFFGPGTRLTVL.

The chain links TRBV7-9 to TRBJ2-3; TRBD2 matches at 10 bases. Trimming removed 3 bases from V and 4 bases from J; junction bases left unmatched: 7. The CDR3 is made up of 16 amino acids. Looked up from germline, CDR1 is SEHNR and CDR2 is FQNEAQ (reference sequence). Written as DNA, the CDR3 is TGTGCCAGCAGCTTTGTTCTAGCGGGAGTGGCAGATACGCAGTATTTT. This sequence encodes CASSFVLAGVADTQYF.

This clone was recorded only once. The chain couples TRBV5-1 to TRBJ2-1; D may be TRBD1 (5 bases). Germline assignment: CDR1 SGHRS and CDR2 YFSETQ. The CDR3 runs to 15 residues. V was cut by 0 bases and J by 15 bases, with 22 bases left in between. The CDR3 nucleotides read TGCGCCAGCAGCTTGGGCTCGACAGCCTGGTTTGGGTTGTTCTTC. Its translation is CASSLGSTAWFGLFF.

This rearrangement joins TRBV25-1 to TRBJ2-7; TRBD2 matches 7 bases. The CDR3 runs 16 residues. Trimming removed 1 base from V and 4 bases from J; junction bases left unmatched: 10. CDR1 is MGHDK, CDR2 SYGVNS, per germline. The CDR3 DNA follows: TGTGCCAGCAGTGAATCTGGGGGAGGGCCCGGTTACGAGCAGTACTTC. This encodes CASSESGGGPGYEQYF.

The V gene is TRBV4-2, the J gene TRBJ1-1; TRBD1 matches 7 bases. Germline CDR1 is LGHNA and CDR2 is YNFKEQ. This CDR3 is built from 15 residues. J lost 1 base, V lost 3 bases, and 5 bases had no gene match. The CDR3 region has the DNA TGTGCCAGCAGCCAGGCAGGGGGTTGGAACACTGAAGCTTTCTTT. It is translated as CASSQAGGWNTEAFF.

CDR3 in DNA: TGCGCCAGCAGCCAAGAATGGAGTGGTACCTCTGGAAACACCATATATTTT. Residues: CASSQEWSGTSGNTIYF. The chain has TRBV4-1 and TRBJ1-3; no definite D call. CDR1 MGHRA and CDR2 YSYEKL come from the germline V gene. This CDR3 comprises 17 residues. V lost 0 bases to trimming and J lost 0 bases, with 12 bases between them.

This sequence joins TRBV7-2 and TRBJ2-7; D unresolved. Trimming removed 5 bases at V and 1 base at J, with 12 bases between. The CDR3 is 14 residues long. Germline V lookup: CDR1 SGHTA, CDR2 FQGNSA. This CDR3 reads CASSPPDGSYEQYF. CDR3 bases: TGTGCCAGCAGCCCCCCCGACGGGTCCTACGAGCAGTACTTC.

The V call is TRBV27, the J call TRBJ2-5, with D maybe TRBD2 (5 bases). Germline lookup yields CDR1 MNHEY and CDR2 SMNVEV (reference sequence). Trimming stripped 6 bases from V and 2 bases from J, with 16 bases between. The CDR3 is 15 amino acids. CDR3 in amino acids: CASRRFTGVQETQYF. The CDR3 nucleotides are TGTGCCAGCAGAAGATTTACCGGGGTTCAAGAGACCCAGTACTTC.